The TCR beta chain described here comes from a study of blood T cell repertoires in COVID-19. Study context: The analysed material was cDNA or gDNA that came from T cells, B-cell-depleted T cells, or PBMCs.

V was clipped by 4 bases and J by 5 bases; unmatched bases: 0. Germline CDR1 is MNHEY and CDR2 is SVGAGI. The CDR3 has 13 residues. Generated by immunoSEQ multiplex PCR, the TCRdb table keeps only in-frame clones and is missing some. The sample has about 230,000 clones, about 85% seen once; the top ten hold approximately 12%. The sample comprised peripheral blood. This clonotype originated in a woman aged 18-29 years who had recovered from COVID-19. The chain combines TRBV6-5 with TRBJ2-1; 9 positions agree with TRBD1. CDR3 residues: CASSWTGDNEQFF. The CDR3, as DNA: TGTGCCAGCAGTTGGACAGGGGACAATGAGCAGTTCTTC.